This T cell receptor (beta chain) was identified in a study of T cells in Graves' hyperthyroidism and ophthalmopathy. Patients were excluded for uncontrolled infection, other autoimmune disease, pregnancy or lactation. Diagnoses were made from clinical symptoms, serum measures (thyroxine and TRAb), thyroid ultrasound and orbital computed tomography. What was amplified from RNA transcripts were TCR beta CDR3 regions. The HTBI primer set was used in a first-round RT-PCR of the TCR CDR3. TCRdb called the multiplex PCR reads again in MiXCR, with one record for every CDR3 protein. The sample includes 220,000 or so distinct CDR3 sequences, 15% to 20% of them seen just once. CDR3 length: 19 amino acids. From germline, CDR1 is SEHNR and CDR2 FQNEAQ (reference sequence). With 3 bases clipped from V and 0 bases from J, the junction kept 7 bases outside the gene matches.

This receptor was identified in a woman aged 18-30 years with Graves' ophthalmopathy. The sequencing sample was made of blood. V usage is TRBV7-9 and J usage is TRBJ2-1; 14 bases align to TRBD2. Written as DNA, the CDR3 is TGTGCCAGCAGCTTGCGGACTAGCGGGGGGAGGAGCTCCTACAATGAGCAGTTCTTC. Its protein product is CASSLRTSGGRSSYNEQFF.